This T cell receptor (beta chain) was recorded in a study of blood T cell repertoires in COVID-19. Study-level information: There were acute and convalescent COVID-19 samples, and they came from the United States, Italy and Spain. PBMCs, B-cell-depleted T cells, or T cells provided the cDNA or gDNA that made up the material.

The Seattle patients joined while their infection was active and were tracked longitudinally afterward. The CDR3 loop spans 13 amino acids. Deletions cut 2 bases from V and 3 bases from J, with 6 bases between. Per the study methods: How many nucleated cells were present was estimated from reference gene primer amplification. The assay was immunoSEQ multiplex PCR, and TCRdb's table has in-frame clones only and misses some. V and J calls and clone size are as listed in that table; D and trimming were resolved from the DNA. The sample yields about 370,000 clones, roughly 90% seen once. On this clone itself: Other DNA sequences of this sample code for an identical CDR3.

This chain uses TRBV12-3 or TRBV12-4 with TRBJ2-3; tentatively, D is TRBD1 (5 bases). The source material was peripheral blood. The sequence came from a woman aged 25 to 39 with COVID-19, enrolled during active disease. The CDR3 is CASSLRGTDTQYF. In DNA, the CDR3 is TGTGCCAGCAGTTTAAGGGGTACAGATACGCAGTATTTT.